A selection of T cell receptor beta chains follows, all from one sample in a study of beta chain features in type 1 diabetes. Data came from immunoSEQ multiplex PCR; TCRdb stores just in-frame clones and leaves some out. The sample carries about 370,000 clones, over 8.5% recorded once. What was sequenced was central memory CD4+ T cells from blood. The receptors were sampled from a man aged 25-40 years with type 1 diabetes. Both conserved end residues are part of each CDR3.

v_call cdr3_length cdr3_aa
TRBV28 14 CASSWAGRYNEQFF
TRBV15 13 CATSGGLQETQYF
TRBV5-4 14 CASSPGRGGNEQFF
TRBV7-3 13 CASSLTRGDTQYF
TRBV19 18 CASSRGTSGRGSYNEQFF
TRBV6-1 14 CASSLGQRSYGYTF
TRBV6-5 15 CASRDPRAGGGELFF
TRBV19 14 CASSPTGSNQPQHF
TRBV14 14 CASSQVFQTDTQYF
TRBV19 14 CASSIMQGSYEQYF
TRBV9 14 CASSVAPVAPLRYF
TRBV28 14 CATRLDSPNYGYTF
TRBV2 14 CASNRILSTGELFF
TRBV18 13 CASSSEMNTEAFF
TRBV30 13 CAWTPAGAYEQYF
TRBV25-1 13 CASSWTAQETQYF
TRBV11-3 14 CASSSSGRSDTQYF
TRBV15 16 CATSRGLGLDTYEQYF
TRBV5-1 14 CASSQGIPSETQYF
TRBV7-9 14 CASSLAGISYEQYF
TRBV21-1 15 CASSNAVSSYNEQFF
TRBV6-6 12 CASRSFNYGYTF
TRBV7-9 13 CASSRLGGSEQFF
TRBV4-3 17 CASSQEPSGANTGELFF
TRBV5-8 15 CASSLGGDRGETQYF
TRBV27 18 CASSLIPVLGPAGQTQYF